One and the same sample provided the 21 T cell receptor beta chains below, sequenced in a study of CD8 T cells in ankylosing spondylitis. Each CDR3 protein gets one entry after TCRdb re-called the 5' RACE reads with MiXCR. The table shows more than 600,000 distinct CDR3 sequences, with roughly 20% occurring only once. Study results and caveats: There was a TCR beta motif, made of several highly homologous variants, that appeared characteristic of ankylosing spondylitis blood.

The antigens these receptors bind are not known. The sample taken for sequencing was blood, either unsorted or a sorted T cell fraction (not recorded which). These TCRs come from a male donor with ankylosing spondylitis.

J is TRBJ2-3 and V is TRBV20-1; the match to TRBD2 covers 7 bases. The ends lost 6 bases at V and 0 bases at J; junction bases unmatched: 12. The CDR3 is made up of 16 amino acids. In germline, CDR1 is DFQATT, CDR2 SNEGSKA (reference sequence). In nucleotides, the CDR3 is TGCAGTGCCCCAAACCGGGGGGAGTCTAGCACAGATACGCAGTATTTT. Its protein is CSAPNRGESSTDTQYF.

This clonotype was seen a few times. The chain combines TRBV15 with TRBJ2-1, with 7 bases that match TRBD2. The CDR3 contains 18 residues. V dropped 1 base and J dropped 9; count of bases not matched to a gene: 18. Germline V lookup: CDR1 LNHNV, CDR2 YYDKDF (reference sequence). The CDR3 DNA follows: TGTGCCACCAGCAGAGGGTCCTTAAGAGGCGGGAGTCGGGGTGAGCAGTTCTTC. Amino acids: CATSRGSLRGGSRGEQFF.

This clonotype has more than one count but fewer than ten. V and J are TRBV2 and TRBJ1-3; D is uncertain. V was trimmed by 1 base and J by 2 bases, leaving 12 bases between them. Germline V gene sequence: CDR1 SNHLY, CDR2 FYNNEI. The CDR3 is 16 amino acids. CDR3 nucleotides: TGTGCCAGCAGTGAAGTTCAGTCAGGCGCTGGAAACACCATATATTTT. Its translation is CASSEVQSGAGNTIYF.

The J gene is TRBJ1-1, the V gene TRBV27; maybe TRBD1 (6 bases). The CDR3 covers 15 residues. V was trimmed by 6 bases and J by 4 bases, leaving 18 bases between them. Looked up from germline, CDR1 is MNHEY and CDR2 is SMNVEV (reference sequence). In DNA form, the CDR3 reads TGTGCCAGCAGCCGGACAGTTGTTCGGTTCACTGAAGCTTTCTTT. Translating it yields CASSRTVVRFTEAFF.

This clonotype was observed a few times. The V call is TRBV5-1, the J call TRBJ2-1; D not resolved. CDR1 and CDR2 (germline): SGHRS, YFSETQ. The CDR3 consists of 15 residues. The ends were cut back, 1 base at V and 0 bases at J, with 8 bases in the middle. The CDR3 DNA follows: TGCGCCAGCAGCTTGATGGGGAACTCCTACAATGAGCAGTTCTTC. Translation gives CASSLMGNSYNEQFF.

The genes are TRBV5-4 and TRBJ2-7; a weak D match, TRBD1 (6 bases). The CDR3 length is 15 residues. The germline V gene encodes CDR1 SGHNT and CDR2 YYREEE (reference sequence). V shed 4 bases and J shed 3 bases, with 17 bases lying between them. The CDR3 protein is CASSPEGVRSYEQYF. The CDR3 DNA follows: TGTGCCAGCAGCCCAGAGGGGGTGCGGAGCTACGAGCAGTACTTC.

The table lists this clonotype with a few counts. CDR3 loop: CASSPEGTRNTEAFF. As DNA, the CDR3 is TGTGCCAGCAGCCCGGAGGGTACGAGGAACACTGAAGCTTTCTTT. V is TRBV7-2 and J is TRBJ1-1; the D is unclear. Trimming left V 5 bases short and J 1 base short, with 14 bases between. CDR1 SGHTA and CDR2 FQGNSA come from the germline V gene. This CDR3 has 15 amino acids.

The chain uses TRBV29-1 and TRBJ2-1; the D gene is possibly TRBD2 (6 bases). The ends were cut back, 3 bases at V and 2 bases at J, with 11 bases in the middle. Per the germline V gene, CDR1 is SQVTM and CDR2 is ANQGSEA. CDR3 length equals 14 residues. The CDR3 spells CSVEERAAYNEQFF. CDR3 DNA: TGCAGCGTTGAGGAGCGGGCAGCCTACAATGAGCAGTTCTTC.

This chain joins TRBV5-1 and TRBJ2-1; TRBD2 agrees at 7 bases. The V gene end was trimmed by 0 bases and the J gene end by 2 bases; junction bases not matched to a gene: 5. CDR1 is SGHRS, CDR2 YFSETQ, per germline. The CDR3 spans 16 residues. Written as DNA, the CDR3 is TGCGCCAGCAGCTTGGGTGCGGGAGAGCCCTACAATGAGCAGTTCTTC. Translated, it gives CASSLGAGEPYNEQFF.

This clonotype was seen a single time. The rearrangement joins TRBV5-6 to TRBJ2-2; 8 bases line up with TRBD1. There are 15 residues in the CDR3. The trim removed 5 bases at V and 6 bases at J, leaving 9 bases unmatched. Per the germline V gene, CDR1 is SGHDT and CDR2 is YYEEEE. The CDR3 protein is CASRTGTGLSGELFF. The CDR3 region has the DNA TGTGCCAGCAGGACCGGGACAGGTCTTTCCGGGGAGCTGTTTTTT.

In this sample, this clonotype turned up a few times. This chain links TRBV12-3 or TRBV12-4 with TRBJ1-6, with TRBD1 as a possible D gene (5 bases). The V and J ends lost 4 bases and 8 bases respectively, with 18 bases between them. This CDR3 is built from 16 residues. This CDR3 is CASSSTITGRDSPLHF. CDR3 DNA sequence: TGTGCCAGCAGTTCAACTATCACAGGAAGAGATTCACCCCTCCACTTT.

The sample holds a few counts of this clonotype. V and J are TRBV12-3 or TRBV12-4 and TRBJ2-5, with D tentatively TRBD1 (6 bases). The V gene lost 3 bases and the J gene lost 1 base, with 15 bases spanning the gap. The CDR3 is made up of 16 amino acids. CDR3 region: CASSFWQRDIQETQYF. As DNA, the CDR3 is TGTGCCAGCAGTTTCTGGCAAAGGGACATCCAAGAGACCCAGTACTTC.

The chain carries TRBV7-9 and TRBJ2-5; no reliable D call. The germline CDR1 and CDR2 sequences are SEHNR and FQNEAQ (reference sequence). The length of the CDR3 is 14 residues. V shed 0 bases and J shed 5 bases, with 10 bases lying between them. In DNA, the CDR3 is TGTGCCAGCAGCTTAGCCGACGTTGGTGAGACCCAGTACTTC. Translation: CASSLADVGETQYF.

This clonotype came up once. The chain is built from TRBV6-5 and TRBJ2-7, with 8 bases lining up with TRBD1. Germline CDR1 is MNHEY and CDR2 is SVGAGI. CDR3 size: 17 residues. Unmatched junction bases numbered 11, after V lost 2 bases and J lost 2 bases. The CDR3: CASSYLRGAGGPYEQYF. The DNA of the CDR3 is TGTGCCAGCAGTTACCTCCGTGGGGCAGGGGGCCCCTACGAGCAGTACTTC.

The CDR3 region has the DNA TGTGCCAGCAGCCTGGTGTCCACAACTAATGAAAAACTGTTTTTT. The encoded protein is CASSLVSTTNEKLFF. This chain connects TRBV5-5 to TRBJ1-4, with D uncertain. V was pared by 4 bases and J by 0 bases, with 10 bases between. There are 15 residues in the CDR3. The germline gives CDR1 SGHKS, CDR2 YYEKEE (reference sequence).

This sequence joins TRBV11-2 and TRBJ2-5, with D possibly called TRBD1 or TRBD2 (6 bases each). The V gene lost 1 base and the J gene lost 5 bases, with 20 bases spanning the gap. Germline loops: CDR1 SGHAT, CDR2 FQNNGV. This CDR3 contains 17 residues. The CDR3 is CASSLGGKWGARETQYF. The CDR3 nucleotides read TGTGCCAGCAGCTTAGGGGGGAAATGGGGGGCGCGGGAGACCCAGTACTTC.

This clonotype was seen a handful of times. The chain couples TRBV4-1 to TRBJ1-1; 9 bases are shared with TRBD1. The germline CDR1 and CDR2 sequences are MGHRA and YSYEKL. The CDR3 loop spans 16 amino acids. V trimming: 2 bases; J trimming: 2 bases; junction bases outside the gene matches: 6. CDR3: CASSQRRTGANTEAFF. The CDR3 region has the DNA TGCGCCAGCAGCCAAAGGCGGACAGGGGCAAACACTGAAGCTTTCTTT.

This clonotype was counted a few times. The J gene is TRBJ1-2, the V gene TRBV20-1; TRBD1 might be the D (5 bases). The CDR3 loop spans 16 amino acids. The V gene lost 0 bases and the J gene lost 4 bases, with 18 bases spanning the gap. CDR1 and CDR2 (germline): DFQATT, SNEGSKA (reference sequence). The CDR3 DNA reads TGCAGTGCTAGAGAGTCCCTAGGGGCGGCGGGCTATGGCTACACCTTC. Residues: CSARESLGAAGYGYTF.

The chain is built from TRBV11-2 and TRBJ2-7; 7 bases align to TRBD1. After removal of 2 bases from V and 0 bases from J, the junction contained 4 bases not matched to a gene. Germline V lookup: CDR1 SGHAT, CDR2 FQNNGV. The CDR3 is made up of 15 amino acids. CDR3 in DNA: TGTGCCAGCAGCTTAACAGGGGATAGCTCCTACGAGCAGTACTTC. Protein product: CASSLTGDSSYEQYF.

The chain carries TRBV25-1 and TRBJ1-2, with unresolved D. This CDR3 is built from 10 residues. Between the trimmed V and J ends, which lost 4 bases and 5 bases, there was a span of 2 bases. Germline V lookup: CDR1 MGHDK, CDR2 SYGVNS. The CDR3 region has the DNA TGTGCCAGCAGTGGATATGGCTACACCTTC. Its protein product is CASSGYGYTF.

The CDR3 loop is CATSDPPGLAEGEQFF. The CDR3 region has the DNA TGTGCCACCAGTGATCCCCCGGGACTAGCCGAGGGGGAGCAGTTCTTC. This sequence joins TRBV24-1 and TRBJ2-1; 9 bases are a match to TRBD2. Trimming removed 3 bases from V and 10 bases from J; junction bases left unmatched: 12. Germline CDR1 is KGHDR and CDR2 is SFDVKD. The CDR3 is 16 residues long.